This TCR beta chain appears in the sequencing data of a study of blood T cell repertoires in COVID-19 (TCRdb year 2020). For the wider study: The collaborator samples originated in the United States, Italy and Spain and spanned the acute and convalescent phases of COVID-19. The prospective study material was composed of cDNA or gDNA derived from T cells, B-cell-depleted T cells, or PBMCs. Subjects who had been exposed to COVID-19, were actively infected with it, or had recovered from it provided the deeply sampled blood TCRbeta repertoires that made up the dataset. The repertoires were released in a freely available public database meant as a resource for research on the immune response to SARS-CoV-2. The samples were drawn from the first 160 participants of the ongoing ImmuneRACE study and from more than 1,000 subjects provided by 6 global collaborators. The sample metadata nearly always contained a de-identified subject ID, COVID-19 status, age in years and sex. Where available, HLA class I and class II types were obtained from metadata supplied by the sample provider rather than from assay-based typing. General findings and caveats noted by the study authors: Clinical and demographic metadata were provided uncurated, with the amount varying by source and participant.

Inclusive of the bounding cysteine and phenylalanine, the CDR3 is 13 residues long. Left in the record is the CDR3 DNA by itself, 39 bases read in frame from the first base. The CDR1 and CDR2 encoded by the germline V gene (reference sequence) are LGHDT and YNNKEL. V ends up 1 base short and J 16 bases short, with an unmatched junction base count of 8. TCRbeta CDR3 regions were amplified from genomic DNA by means of the immunoSEQ Assay, a bias-controlled multiplex PCR. The source study handled its data this way. The number of nucleated cells in each sample was estimated from the amplification of reference gene primers within the assay. To quantify the absolute abundance of each unique TCRbeta CDR3 rearrangement, sequence reads were collapsed and filtered. For each sample, productive Simpson clonality was calculated by taking the square root of Simpson's diversity index across productive rearrangements. TCRdb obtained this table from immuneACCESS and retained in-frame rearrangements with V and J assigned. These tables miss some clones; where compared with another copy, unresolved V genes account for less than half of the shortfall, and the remainder is unexplained. Clone size and the V and J calls come from that table; the DNA yielded D and trimming. In all, the sample holds tens of thousands of clones, and 75% to 80% of those were seen once. 6.3% of the sample lies in the top ten.

A note on this clone: It lacks a known antigen. No quality values exist for individual bases; no much larger clone is one base distant.

One collaborating source in Seattle enrolled patients during active infection and followed them longitudinally through the course of disease. Collaborating institutions collected whole blood in K2EDTA tubes following their own protocols. For TCRbeta analysis, collaborator samples were shipped as frozen whole blood, as isolated PBMCs, or as DNA extracted from either sample type. Recombination joined TRBV3-1 (or the pseudogene TRBV3-2) with TRBJ2-1; 9 bases in the middle match TRBD1. Specimen: peripheral blood. This receptor was obtained from a man between 65 and 85 years old with COVID-19, enrolled during active disease. The CDR3 is CASSQGLDRGHFF. The sequenced DNA is TGTGCCAGCAGCCAAGGACTGGACAGGGGACACTTCTTC.